Below, one T cell receptor beta chain is given with its context. The entry originates in a study of blood T cell repertoires in COVID-19. Overall study context: Acute and convalescent COVID-19 specimens originated in the United States, Italy and Spain.

The CDR3 length is 15 residues. Trimming pared 1 base from V and 7 bases from J, leaving 13 bases between. Germline assignment: CDR1 MDHEN and CDR2 SYDVKM. Using immunoSEQ multiplex PCR, the repertoire was profiled, and TCRdb retains in-frame clones only, with some absent. The profile shows 90,000 to 100,000 clones, around 82% of them singletons. The material sequenced was peripheral blood. The V and J genes are TRBV28 and TRBJ1-4, with a tentative D call TRBD1 (5 bases). This receptor was obtained from a human donor in a cohort sampled during active COVID-19. In DNA, the CDR3 is TGTGCCAGCAGTTTATTTCAGGGCGGGACTGAAAAACTGTTTTTT. Encoded protein: CASSLFQGGTEKLFF.